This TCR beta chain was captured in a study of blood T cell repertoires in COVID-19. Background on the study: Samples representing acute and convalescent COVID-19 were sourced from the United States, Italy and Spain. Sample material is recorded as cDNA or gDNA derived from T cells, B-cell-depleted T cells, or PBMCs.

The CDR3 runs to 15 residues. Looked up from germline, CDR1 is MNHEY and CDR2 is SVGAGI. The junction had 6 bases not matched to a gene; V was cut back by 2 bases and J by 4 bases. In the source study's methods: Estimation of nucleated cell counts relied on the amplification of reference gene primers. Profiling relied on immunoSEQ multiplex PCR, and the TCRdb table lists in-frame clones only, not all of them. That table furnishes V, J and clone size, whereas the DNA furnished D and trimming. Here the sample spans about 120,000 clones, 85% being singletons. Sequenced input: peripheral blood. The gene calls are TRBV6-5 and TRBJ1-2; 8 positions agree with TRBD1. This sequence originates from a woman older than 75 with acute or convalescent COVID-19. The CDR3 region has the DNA TGTGCCAGCAGTTACAGAGACAGGGGACGCTATGGCTACACCTTC. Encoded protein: CASSYRDRGRYGYTF.